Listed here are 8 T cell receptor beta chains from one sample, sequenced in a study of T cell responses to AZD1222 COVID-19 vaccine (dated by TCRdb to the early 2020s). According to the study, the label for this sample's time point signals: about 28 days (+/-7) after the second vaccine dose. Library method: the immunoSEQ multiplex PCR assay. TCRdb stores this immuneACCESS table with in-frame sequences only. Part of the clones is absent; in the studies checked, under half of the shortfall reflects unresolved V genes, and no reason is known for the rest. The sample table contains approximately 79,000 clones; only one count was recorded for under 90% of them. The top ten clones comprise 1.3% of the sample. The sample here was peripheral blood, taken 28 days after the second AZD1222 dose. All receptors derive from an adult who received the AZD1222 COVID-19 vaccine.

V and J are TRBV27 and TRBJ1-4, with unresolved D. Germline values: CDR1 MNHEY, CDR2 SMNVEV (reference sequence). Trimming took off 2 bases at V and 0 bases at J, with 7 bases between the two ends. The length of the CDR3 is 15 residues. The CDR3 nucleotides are TGTGCCAGCAGTTTAAGGGCGTCAACTAATGAAAAACTGTTTTTT. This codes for CASSLRASTNEKLFF.

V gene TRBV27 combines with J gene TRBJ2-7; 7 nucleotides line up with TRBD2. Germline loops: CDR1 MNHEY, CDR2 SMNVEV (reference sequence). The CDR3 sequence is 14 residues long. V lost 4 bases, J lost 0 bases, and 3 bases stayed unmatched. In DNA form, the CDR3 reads TGTGCCAGCAGTTGGGGCGGGAGCTCCTACGAGCAGTACTTC. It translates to CASSWGGSSYEQYF.

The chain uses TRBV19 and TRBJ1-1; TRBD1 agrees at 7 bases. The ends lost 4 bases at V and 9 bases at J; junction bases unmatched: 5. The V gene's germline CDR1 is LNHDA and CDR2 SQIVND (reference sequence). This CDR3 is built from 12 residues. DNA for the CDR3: TGTGCCAGTAGTAACAGGGGCGCGAAAGCTTTCTTT. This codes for CASSNRGAKAFF.

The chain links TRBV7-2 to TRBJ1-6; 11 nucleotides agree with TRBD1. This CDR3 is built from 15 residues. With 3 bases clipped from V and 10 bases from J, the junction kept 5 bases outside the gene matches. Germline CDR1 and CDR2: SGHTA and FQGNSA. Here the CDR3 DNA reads TGTGCCAGCAGCTTGGGACAGGGGGGTAGATCACCCCTCCACTTT. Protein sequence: CASSLGQGGRSPLHF. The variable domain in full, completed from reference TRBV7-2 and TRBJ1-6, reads GAGVSQSPSNKVTEKGKDVELRCDPISGHTALYWYRQSLGQGLEFLIYFQGNSAPDKSGLPSDRFSAERTGGSVSTLTIQRTQQEDSAVYLCASSLGQGGRSPLHFGNGTRLTVT.

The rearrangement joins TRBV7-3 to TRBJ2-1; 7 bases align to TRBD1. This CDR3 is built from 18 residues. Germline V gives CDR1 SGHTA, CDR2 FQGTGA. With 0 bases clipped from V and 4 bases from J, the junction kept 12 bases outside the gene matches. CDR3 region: CASSLTPGTARGYNEQFF. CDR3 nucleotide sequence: TGTGCCAGCAGCTTAACCCCAGGGACAGCGAGGGGGTACAATGAGCAGTTCTTC. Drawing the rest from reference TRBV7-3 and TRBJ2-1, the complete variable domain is GAGVSQTPSNKVTEKGKYVELRCDPISGHTALYWYRQSLGQGPEFLIYFQGTGAADDSGLPNDRFFAVRPEGSVSTLKIQRTERGDSAVYLCASSLTPGTARGYNEQFFGPGTRLTVL.

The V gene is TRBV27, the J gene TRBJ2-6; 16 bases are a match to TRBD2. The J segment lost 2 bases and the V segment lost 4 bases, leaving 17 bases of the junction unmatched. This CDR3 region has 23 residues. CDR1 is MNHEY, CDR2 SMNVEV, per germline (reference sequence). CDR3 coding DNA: TGTGCCAGCAGTTCTCGATTCCCGGGACTAGCGGGAGGGCCGCAGACTGGGGCCAACGTCCTGACTTTC. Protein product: CASSSRFPGLAGGPQTGANVLTF.

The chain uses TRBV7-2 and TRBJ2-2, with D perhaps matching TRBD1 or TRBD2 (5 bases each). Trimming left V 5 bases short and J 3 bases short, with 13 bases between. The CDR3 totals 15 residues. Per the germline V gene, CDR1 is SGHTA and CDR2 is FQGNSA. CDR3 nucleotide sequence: TGTGCCAGCAGCCCCCAGGGACCCCACACCGGGGAGCTGTTTTTT. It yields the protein CASSPQGPHTGELFF. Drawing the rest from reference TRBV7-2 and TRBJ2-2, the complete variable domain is GAGVSQSPSNKVTEKGKDVELRCDPISGHTALYWYRQSLGQGLEFLIYFQGNSAPDKSGLPSDRFSAERTGGSVSTLTIQRTQQEDSAVYLCASSPQGPHTGELFFGEGSRLTVL.

The CDR3 sequence is CASSAQGAEPQHF. The CDR3 DNA reads as TGTGCCAGCAGCGCACAGGGGGCTGAGCCCCAGCATTTT. The rearrangement uses TRBV9 and TRBJ1-5; 9 nucleotides match TRBD1. Germline CDR1 reads SGDLS; CDR2 reads YYNGEE. Trimming at V came to 3 bases and at J to 8 bases, leaving 3 bases not matched to a gene. This CDR3 spans 13 amino acids.